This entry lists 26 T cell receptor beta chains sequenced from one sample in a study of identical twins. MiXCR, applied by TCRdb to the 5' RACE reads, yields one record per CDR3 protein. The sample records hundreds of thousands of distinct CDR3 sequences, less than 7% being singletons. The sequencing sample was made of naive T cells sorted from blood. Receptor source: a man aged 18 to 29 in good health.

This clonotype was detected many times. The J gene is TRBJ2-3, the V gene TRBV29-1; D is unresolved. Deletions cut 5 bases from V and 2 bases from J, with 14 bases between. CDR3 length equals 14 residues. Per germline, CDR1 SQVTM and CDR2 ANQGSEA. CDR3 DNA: TGCAGCGTTTTAAGGGCGGATTTCACAGATACGCAGTATTTT. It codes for CSVLRADFTDTQYF.

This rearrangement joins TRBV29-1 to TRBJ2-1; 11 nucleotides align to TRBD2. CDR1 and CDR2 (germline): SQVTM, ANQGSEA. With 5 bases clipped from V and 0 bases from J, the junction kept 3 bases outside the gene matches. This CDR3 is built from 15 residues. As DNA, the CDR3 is TGCAGCGTTCCACTAGCGGGAGTCTCCTACAATGAGCAGTTCTTC. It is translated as CSVPLAGVSYNEQFF.

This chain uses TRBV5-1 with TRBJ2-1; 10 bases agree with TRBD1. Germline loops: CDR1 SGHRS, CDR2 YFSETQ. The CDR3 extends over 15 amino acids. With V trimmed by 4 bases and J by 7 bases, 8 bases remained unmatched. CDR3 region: CASSLRQGAGNEQFF. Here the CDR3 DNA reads TGCGCCAGCAGCCTGAGACAGGGGGCCGGTAATGAGCAGTTCTTC.

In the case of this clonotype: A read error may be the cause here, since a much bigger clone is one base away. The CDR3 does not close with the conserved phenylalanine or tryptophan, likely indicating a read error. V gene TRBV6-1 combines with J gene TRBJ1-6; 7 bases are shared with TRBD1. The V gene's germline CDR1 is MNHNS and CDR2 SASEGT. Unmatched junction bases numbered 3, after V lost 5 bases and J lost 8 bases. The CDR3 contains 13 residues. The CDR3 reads CASSTGADSPLHC. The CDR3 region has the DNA TGTGCCAGCAGTACAGGGGCCGATTCACCCCTCCACTGT.

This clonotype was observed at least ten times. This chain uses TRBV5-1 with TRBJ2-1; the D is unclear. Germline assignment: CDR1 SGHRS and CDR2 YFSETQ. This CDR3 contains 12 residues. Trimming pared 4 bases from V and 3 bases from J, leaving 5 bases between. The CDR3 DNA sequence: TGCGCCAGCAGCGTCGACTACAATGAGCAGTTCTTC. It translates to CASSVDYNEQFF.

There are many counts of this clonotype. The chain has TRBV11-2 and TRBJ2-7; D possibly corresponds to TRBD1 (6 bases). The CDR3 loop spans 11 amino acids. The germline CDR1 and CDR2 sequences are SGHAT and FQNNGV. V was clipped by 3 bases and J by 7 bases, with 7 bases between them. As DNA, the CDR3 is TGTGCCAGCAGCTTGGGACAAGAGCAGTACGTC. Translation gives CASSLGQEQYV.

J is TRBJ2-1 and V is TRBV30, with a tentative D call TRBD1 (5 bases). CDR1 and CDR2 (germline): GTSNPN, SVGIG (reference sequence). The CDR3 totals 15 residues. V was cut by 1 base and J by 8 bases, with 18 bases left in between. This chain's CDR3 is CAWSAGLAWGDEQFF. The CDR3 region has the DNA TGTGCCTGGAGTGCTGGGCTGGCGTGGGGCGATGAGCAGTTCTTC.

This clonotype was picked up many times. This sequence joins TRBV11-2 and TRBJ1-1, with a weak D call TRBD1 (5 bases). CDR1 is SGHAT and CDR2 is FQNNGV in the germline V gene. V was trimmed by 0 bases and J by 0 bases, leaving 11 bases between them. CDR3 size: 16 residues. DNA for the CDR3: TGTGCCAGCAGCTTAGATAAGTGGGGGTTGAACACTGAAGCTTTCTTT. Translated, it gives CASSLDKWGLNTEAFF.

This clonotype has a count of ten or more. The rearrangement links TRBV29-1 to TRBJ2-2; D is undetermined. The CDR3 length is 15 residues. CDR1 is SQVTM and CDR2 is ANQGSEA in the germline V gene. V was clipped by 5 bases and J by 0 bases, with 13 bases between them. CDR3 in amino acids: CSVHPTSANTGELFF. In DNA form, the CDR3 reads TGCAGCGTTCACCCGACTTCCGCGAACACCGGGGAGCTGTTTTTT.

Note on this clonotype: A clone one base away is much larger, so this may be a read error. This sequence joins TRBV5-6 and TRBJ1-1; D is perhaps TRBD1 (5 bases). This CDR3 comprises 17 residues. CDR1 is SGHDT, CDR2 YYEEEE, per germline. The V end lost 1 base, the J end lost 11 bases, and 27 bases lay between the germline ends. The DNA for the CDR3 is TGTGCCAGCAGCTTGAAACGGTGGCAGGGAAGGAGTGTGAGCGCTTTCTTT. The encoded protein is CASSLKRWQGRSVSAFF.

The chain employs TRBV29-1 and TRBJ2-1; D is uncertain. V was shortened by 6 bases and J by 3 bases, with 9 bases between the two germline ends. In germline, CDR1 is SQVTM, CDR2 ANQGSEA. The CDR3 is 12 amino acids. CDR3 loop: CSVERVYNEQFF. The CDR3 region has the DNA TGCAGCGTAGAACGAGTCTACAATGAGCAGTTCTTC.

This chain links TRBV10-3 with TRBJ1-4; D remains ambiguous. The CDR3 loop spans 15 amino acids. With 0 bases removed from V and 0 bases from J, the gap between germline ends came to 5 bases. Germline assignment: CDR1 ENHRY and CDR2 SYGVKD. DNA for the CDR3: TGTGCCATCAGTGAGTCCGGCGCAACTAATGAAAAACTGTTTTTT. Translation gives CAISESGATNEKLFF.

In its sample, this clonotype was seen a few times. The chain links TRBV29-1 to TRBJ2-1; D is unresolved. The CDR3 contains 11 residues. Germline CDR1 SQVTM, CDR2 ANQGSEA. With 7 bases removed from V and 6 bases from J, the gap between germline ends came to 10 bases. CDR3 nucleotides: TGCAGCGGCCGTGGGGTCAATGAGCAGTTCTTC. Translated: CSGRGVNEQFF.

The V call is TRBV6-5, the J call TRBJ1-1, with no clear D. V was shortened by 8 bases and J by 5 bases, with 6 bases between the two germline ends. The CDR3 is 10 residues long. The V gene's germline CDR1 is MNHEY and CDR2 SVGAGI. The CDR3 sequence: CASFSTEAFF. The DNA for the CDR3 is TGTGCCAGCTTTTCTACTGAAGCTTTCTTT.

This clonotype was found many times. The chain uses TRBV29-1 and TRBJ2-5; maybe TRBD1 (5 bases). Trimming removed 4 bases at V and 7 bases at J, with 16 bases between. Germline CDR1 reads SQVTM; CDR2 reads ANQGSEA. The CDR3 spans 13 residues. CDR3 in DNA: TGCAGCGTTGTACCGACGGACATGGGGACCCAGTACTTC. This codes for CSVVPTDMGTQYF. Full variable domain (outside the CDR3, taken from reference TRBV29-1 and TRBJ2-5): SAVISQKPSRDICQRGTSLTIQCQVDSQVTMMFWYRQQPGQSLTLIATANQGSEATYESGFVIDKFPISRPNLTFSTLTVSNMSPEDSSIYLCSVVPTDMGTQYFGPGTRLLVL.

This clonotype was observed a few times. As DNA, the CDR3 is TGTGCCAGCAGTTTATCCCACGGAGGTTCCACTGAAGCTTTCTTT. It is translated as CASSLSHGGSTEAFF. V usage is TRBV12-3 or TRBV12-4 and J usage is TRBJ1-1, with D hard to call. V dropped 2 bases and J dropped 4 bases, with 14 bases sitting between them. This CDR3 contains 15 residues.

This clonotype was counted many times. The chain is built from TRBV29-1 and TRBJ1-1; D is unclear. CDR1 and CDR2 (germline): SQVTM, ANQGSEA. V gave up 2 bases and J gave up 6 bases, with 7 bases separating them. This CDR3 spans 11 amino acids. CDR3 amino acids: CSVEITAEAFF. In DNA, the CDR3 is TGCAGCGTTGAAATTACAGCTGAAGCTTTCTTT.

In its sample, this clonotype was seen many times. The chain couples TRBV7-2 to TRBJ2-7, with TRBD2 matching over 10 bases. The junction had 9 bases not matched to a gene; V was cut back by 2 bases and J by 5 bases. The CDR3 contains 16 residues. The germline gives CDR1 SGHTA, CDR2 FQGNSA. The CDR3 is CASSLSSGRSRHEQYF. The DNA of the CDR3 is TGTGCCAGCAGCTTATCTAGCGGGAGATCTCGCCACGAGCAGTACTTC.

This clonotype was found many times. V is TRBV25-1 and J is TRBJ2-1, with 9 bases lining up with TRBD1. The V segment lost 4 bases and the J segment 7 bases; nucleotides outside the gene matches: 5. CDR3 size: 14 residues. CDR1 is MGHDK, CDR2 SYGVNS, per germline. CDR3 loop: CASSGPGTGNEQFF. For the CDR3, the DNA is TGTGCCAGCAGTGGACCCGGGACAGGGAATGAGCAGTTCTTC.

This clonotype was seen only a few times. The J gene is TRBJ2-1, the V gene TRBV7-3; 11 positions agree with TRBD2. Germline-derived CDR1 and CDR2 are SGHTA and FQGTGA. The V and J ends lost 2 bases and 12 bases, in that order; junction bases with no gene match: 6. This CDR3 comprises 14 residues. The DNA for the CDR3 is TGTGCCAGCAGCTTACAAACTAGCGGGGGCTCGCAGTTCTTC. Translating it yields CASSLQTSGGSQFF.

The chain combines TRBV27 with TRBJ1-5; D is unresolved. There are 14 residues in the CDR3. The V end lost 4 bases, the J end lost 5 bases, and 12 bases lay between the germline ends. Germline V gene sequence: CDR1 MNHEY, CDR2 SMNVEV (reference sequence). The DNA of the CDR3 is TGTGCCAGCAGTTATTGGGGAGATGATCAGCCCCAGCATTTT. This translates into CASSYWGDDQPQHF.

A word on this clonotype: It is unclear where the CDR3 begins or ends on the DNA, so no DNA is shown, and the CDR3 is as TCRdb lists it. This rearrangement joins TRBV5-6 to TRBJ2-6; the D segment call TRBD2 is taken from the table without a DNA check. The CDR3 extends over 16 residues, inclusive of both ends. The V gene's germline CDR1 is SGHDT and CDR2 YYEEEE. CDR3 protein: CASSLSWEAGANVLTF.

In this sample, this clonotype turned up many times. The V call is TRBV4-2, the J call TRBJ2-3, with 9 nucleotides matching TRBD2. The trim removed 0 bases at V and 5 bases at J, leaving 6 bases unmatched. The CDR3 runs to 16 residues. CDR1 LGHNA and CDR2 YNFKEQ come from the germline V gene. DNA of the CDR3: TGTGCCAGCAGCCAAGAAGCTAGCGGGAACATAGATACGCAGTATTTT. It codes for CASSQEASGNIDTQYF.

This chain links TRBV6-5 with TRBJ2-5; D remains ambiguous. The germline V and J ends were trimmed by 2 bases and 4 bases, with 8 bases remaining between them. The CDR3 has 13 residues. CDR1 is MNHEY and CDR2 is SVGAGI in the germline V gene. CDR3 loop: CASSYLSGETQYF. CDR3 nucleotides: TGTGCCAGCAGTTACCTATCGGGAGAGACCCAGTACTTC.

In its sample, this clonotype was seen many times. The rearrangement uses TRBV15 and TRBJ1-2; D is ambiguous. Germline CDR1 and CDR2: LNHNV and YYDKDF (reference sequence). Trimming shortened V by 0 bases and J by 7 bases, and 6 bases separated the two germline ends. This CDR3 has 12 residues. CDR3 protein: CATSRDFSGYTF. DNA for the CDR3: TGTGCCACCAGCAGAGATTTCAGTGGCTACACCTTC.

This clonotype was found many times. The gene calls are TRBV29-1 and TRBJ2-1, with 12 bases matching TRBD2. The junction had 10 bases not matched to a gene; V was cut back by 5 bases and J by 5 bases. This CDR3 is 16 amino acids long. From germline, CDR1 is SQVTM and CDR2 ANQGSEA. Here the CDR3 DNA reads TGCAGCGTTCCTTATTCGACTAGCGGGAGTCACAATGAGCAGTTCTTC. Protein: CSVPYSTSGSHNEQFF.